A single sample is the source of the 22 T cell receptor beta chains below, sequenced in a study of T cells in Graves' hyperthyroidism and ophthalmopathy. The TCR beta CDR3 regions underwent amplification using RNA transcripts as the source. First-round RT-PCR targeting the TCR CDR3 was performed with the HTBI primer set. TCRdb re-derived calls from the multiplex PCR reads in MiXCR, one entry per CDR3 protein. The sample records 350,000 to 450,000 distinct CDR3 sequences, about a sixth being singletons. The sample comprised blood. The source of these receptors is a woman between 25 and 40 years old with Graves' hyperthyroidism that later progressed to Graves' ophthalmopathy.

This clonotype has more than one count but fewer than ten. This chain uses TRBV29-1 with TRBJ2-7; 11 nucleotides align to TRBD2. CDR1 and CDR2 (germline): SQVTM, ANQGSEA. The CDR3 runs 16 residues. Losses at the gene ends were 0 bases for V and 2 bases for J; bases not matched to a gene: 6. The CDR3 DNA reads TGCAGCGTTGAAGATGGGACTAGCGGAAGCGCCTACGAGCAGTACTTC. The encoded protein is CSVEDGTSGSAYEQYF.

Many counts were recorded for this clonotype. The CDR3 here is CASSPGLSMGYEQYF. CDR3 bases: TGTGCCAGCAGCCCGGGCCTATCGATGGGATACGAGCAGTACTTC. V usage is TRBV7-8 and J usage is TRBJ2-7; no firm D call. The CDR3 is 15 amino acids. The V gene lost 5 bases and the J gene lost 4 bases, with 18 bases spanning the gap. CDR1 and CDR2 (germline): SGHVS, FQNEAQ.

Ten or more counts support this clonotype. The chain is built from TRBV5-1 and TRBJ2-7; weak D call: TRBD1 (6 bases). Trimming took 4 bases from V and 1 from J, leaving 12 bases between them. The CDR3 is made up of 14 amino acids. Germline V lookup: CDR1 SGHRS, CDR2 YFSETQ. CDR3 loop: CASSTTGRSYEQYF. Written as DNA, the CDR3 is TGCGCCAGCAGCACTACAGGGAGATCCTACGAGCAGTACTTC.

This clonotype was observed a handful of times. The genes are TRBV5-1 and TRBJ2-7; D gene unclear. This CDR3 is 13 amino acids long. The V and J ends lost 8 bases and 0 bases respectively, with 12 bases between them. The germline CDR1 and CDR2 sequences are SGHRS and YFSETQ. The CDR3 bases are TGCGCCAGTAGCAAACAGAGCTCCTACGAGCAGTACTTC. Translated, it gives CASSKQSSYEQYF.

Ten or more counts support this clonotype. J is TRBJ2-5 and V is TRBV20-1, with D maybe TRBD2 (5 bases). With 6 bases removed from V and 3 bases from J, the gap between germline ends came to 11 bases. Germline-derived CDR1 and CDR2 are DFQATT and SNEGSKA (reference sequence). This CDR3 is 12 amino acids long. The CDR3 DNA reads as TGCAGTGCGAAAGGGCGGGAAGAGACCCAGTACTTC. Protein: CSAKGREETQYF.

The chain carries TRBV4-1 and TRBJ1-1; no firm D call. This CDR3 is built from 16 residues. Germline CDR1 reads MGHRA; CDR2 reads YSYEKL. V lost 0 bases, J lost 0 bases, and 11 bases lay in between. The chain's CDR3 is CASSQDRRPMNTEAFF. In DNA, the CDR3 is TGCGCCAGCAGCCAAGATCGGCGACCCATGAACACTGAAGCTTTCTTT.

This clonotype was observed a handful of times. V is TRBV24-1 and J is TRBJ2-5; 7 bases fit TRBD1. Germline CDR1 KGHDR, CDR2 SFDVKD. The CDR3 loop spans 13 amino acids. J lost 13 bases, V lost 1 base, and 8 bases had no gene match. CDR3 protein: CATSDFWQGELYF. The CDR3 DNA sequence: TGTGCCACCAGTGATTTTTGGCAGGGGGAACTGTACTTC.

Ten or more counts support this clonotype. The J gene is TRBJ2-2, the V gene TRBV6-1; TRBD2 matches at 8 bases. V lost 5 bases to trimming and J lost 5 bases; unmatched junction nucleotides: 10. This CDR3 has 16 residues. The V gene's germline CDR1 is MNHNS and CDR2 SASEGT. The CDR3 spells CASSPPGGLDTGELFF. In DNA form, the CDR3 reads TGTGCCAGCAGTCCTCCGGGAGGGCTCGATACCGGGGAGCTGTTTTTT.

For this clonotype: A much more abundant neighbour one base away suggests this may be a read error. The chain carries TRBV12-3 or TRBV12-4 and TRBJ2-7, with D perhaps assigned TRBD1 or TRBD2 (6 bases each). The length of the CDR3 is 12 residues. V was pared by 6 bases and J by 7 bases, with 13 bases between. CDR3 in DNA: TGTGCCAGCAGGGGGGGCTACAATGAGCAGTACTTC. Protein: CASRGGYNEQYF.

This chain uses TRBV6-1 with TRBJ1-1; D remains unclear. The CDR3 covers 14 residues. Trimming took 7 bases from V and 1 from J, leaving 13 bases between them. The germline V gene has CDR1 MNHNS and CDR2 SASEGT. CDR3 sequence reads: CASTRDISNTEAFF. DNA of the CDR3: TGTGCCAGCACCCGAGATATTTCGAACACTGAAGCTTTCTTT.

This clonotype occurred many times. This chain links TRBV28 with TRBJ1-2; D is uncertain. V was cut by 10 bases and J by 1 base, with 16 bases left in between. This CDR3 region has 14 residues. Germline values: CDR1 MDHEN, CDR2 SYDVKM. In DNA form, the CDR3 reads TGTGCCACCTCTTTTTTACTTGGTAACTATGGCTACACCTTC. This encodes CATSFLLGNYGYTF.

Regarding this clonotype: A much larger clone lies one base from this, so it may be a read error. The V call is TRBV5-1, the J call TRBJ1-2, with D possibly being TRBD1 (5 bases). Germline CDR1 reads SGHRS; CDR2 reads YFSETQ. The CDR3 spans 11 residues. Trimming cost V 7 bases and J 7 bases, with 11 bases left between them. This CDR3 is CASSSGGGYTF. In DNA, the CDR3 is TGCGCCAGCTCCTCCGGGGGTGGCTACACCTTC.

This clonotype was found once. The chain couples TRBV2 to TRBJ1-5, with TRBD1 matching over 9 bases. Germline V gene lookup returns CDR1 SNHLY and CDR2 FYNNEI. CDR3 length equals 17 residues. V trimming: 1 base; J trimming: 1 base; junction bases outside the gene matches: 5. CDR3 loop: CASSEVGQGGSNQPQHF. In DNA, the CDR3 is TGTGCCAGCAGTGAAGTGGGACAGGGAGGCAGCAATCAGCCCCAGCATTTT. Full variable domain (outside the CDR3, taken from reference TRBV2 and TRBJ1-5): EPEVTQTPSHQVTQMGQEVILRCVPISNHLYFYWYRQILGQKVEFLVSFYNNEISEKSEIFDDQFSVERPDGSNFTLKIRSTKLEDSAMYFCASSEVGQGGSNQPQHFGDGTRLSIL.

This clonotype was seen repeatedly, ten times or more. V is TRBV2 and J is TRBJ1-5; D gene ambiguous. This CDR3 is 14 amino acids long. Germline V gene sequence: CDR1 SNHLY, CDR2 FYNNEI. V shed 1 base and J shed 5 bases, with 9 bases lying between them. CDR3 nucleotide sequence: TGTGCCAGCAGTGAAGGTCGAGGATATCAGCCCCAGCATTTT. Its protein is CASSEGRGYQPQHF.

The table lists this clonotype with a few counts. V and J are TRBV6-1 and TRBJ1-2; D uncertain. The germline gives CDR1 MNHNS, CDR2 SASEGT. The CDR3 is made up of 15 amino acids. Trimming took 5 bases from V and 3 from J, leaving 16 bases between them. The CDR3 DNA sequence: TGTGCCAGCAGTTATCGGGCCACTCCGGACTATGGCTACACCTTC. Translated, it gives CASSYRATPDYGYTF.

At least ten counts were recorded for this clonotype. The chain uses TRBV7-2 and TRBJ2-1, with TRBD2 identical over 7 bases. The trim removed 6 bases at V and 0 bases at J, leaving 8 bases unmatched. Germline V gene lookup returns CDR1 SGHTA and CDR2 FQGNSA. The CDR3 is 16 residues long. The CDR3 nucleotides read TGTGCCAGCAGGAACCGGGGAGGGCGCTCCTACAATGAGCAGTTCTTC. Its protein product is CASRNRGGRSYNEQFF.

J is TRBJ2-1 and V is TRBV24-1, with 10 bases lining up with TRBD2. CDR3 length equals 16 residues. Trimming at V came to 3 bases and at J to 6 bases, leaving 7 bases not matched to a gene. CDR1 is KGHDR, CDR2 SFDVKD, per germline. CDR3 sequence: CATSDPLAGVLNEQFF. The DNA of the CDR3 is TGTGCCACCAGTGATCCCCTAGCGGGAGTCCTCAATGAGCAGTTCTTC.

The V and J genes are TRBV5-6 and TRBJ1-4; TRBD1 agrees at 8 bases. The V segment lost 0 bases and the J segment 3 bases; nucleotides outside the gene matches: 7. The CDR3 is 17 residues long. Germline CDR1 and CDR2: SGHDT and YYEEEE. The CDR3 loop is CASSLVAGGSANEKLFF. The CDR3 DNA sequence: TGTGCCAGCAGCTTGGTGGCAGGGGGCTCCGCTAATGAAAAACTGTTTTTT.

This clonotype has a count of ten or more. The V gene is TRBV11-2, the J gene TRBJ2-7; D not certain. CDR1 and CDR2 from the germline V gene are SGHAT and FQNNGV. Trimming cost V 4 bases and J 7 bases, with 14 bases left between them. This CDR3 comprises 13 residues. CDR3 region: CASSSALAREQYF. In DNA form, the CDR3 reads TGTGCCAGCAGCTCCGCGCTGGCTAGGGAGCAGTACTTC.

This clonotype was counted only a few times. The genes are TRBV19 and TRBJ2-7; 8 positions agree with TRBD2. Germline V gene sequence: CDR1 LNHDA, CDR2 SQIVND (reference sequence). CDR3 size: 16 residues. With V trimmed by 4 bases and J by 0 bases, 8 bases remained unmatched. The CDR3 loop is CASSRGISGDSYEQYF. The CDR3 DNA reads TGTGCCAGTAGTAGGGGGATTAGCGGGGACTCCTACGAGCAGTACTTC.

Of note for this clonotype: A much larger clone is a single base away; this may be a read error. The rearrangement links TRBV7-9 to TRBJ2-7, with TRBD1 as a possible D gene (5 bases). This CDR3 has 14 residues. CDR1 and CDR2 from the germline V gene are SEHNR and FQNEAQ (reference sequence). CDR3 coding DNA: TGTGCCAGCAGCACCAGTGCAGGGATCTACGAGCAGCACTTC. Its translation is CASSTSAGIYEQHF.

In this sample, this clonotype turned up many times. The chain joins TRBV6-2 or TRBV6-3 to TRBJ2-7; 10 nucleotides line up with TRBD2. The CDR3 is 17 amino acids. The V and J ends lost 6 bases and 4 bases, in that order; junction bases with no gene match: 15. In germline, CDR1 is MNHEY, CDR2 SVGEGT. Here the CDR3 reads CASRRSSGSGPRYEQYF. The CDR3 coding sequence is TGTGCCAGCAGACGATCTAGCGGGAGTGGGCCGAGGTACGAGCAGTACTTC.